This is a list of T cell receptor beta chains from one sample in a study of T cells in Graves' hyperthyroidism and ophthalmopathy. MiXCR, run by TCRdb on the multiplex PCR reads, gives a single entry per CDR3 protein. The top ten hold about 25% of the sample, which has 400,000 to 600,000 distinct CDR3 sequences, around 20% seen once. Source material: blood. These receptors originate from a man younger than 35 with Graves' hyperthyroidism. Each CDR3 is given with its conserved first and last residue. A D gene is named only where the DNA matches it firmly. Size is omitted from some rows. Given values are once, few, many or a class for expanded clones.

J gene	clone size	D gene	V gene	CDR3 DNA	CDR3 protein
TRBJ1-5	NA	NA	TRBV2	TGTGCCAGCAGCGGAGTAGGGCAGCCCCAGCATTTT	CASSGVGQPQHF
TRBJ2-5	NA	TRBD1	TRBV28	TGTGCCAGCAGTAGGGCAGGGGGCAGCGAGACCCAGTACTTC	CASSRAGGSETQYF
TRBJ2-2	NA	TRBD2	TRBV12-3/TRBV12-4	TGTGCCAGCAGTTTATCCGGCGGGGGGGTCACCGGGGAGCTGTTTTTT	CASSLSGGGVTGELFF
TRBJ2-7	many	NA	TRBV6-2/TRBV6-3	TGTGCCAGCAGCTCAGGGACATCAAGGTACGAGCAGTACTTC	CASSSGTSRYEQYF
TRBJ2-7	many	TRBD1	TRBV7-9	TGTGCCAGCAGCCCGACAGGGACCGACGAGCAGTACTTC	CASSPTGTDEQYF
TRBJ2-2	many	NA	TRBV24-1	TGTGCCACCAGCAGGGGAGACTCCACCGGGGAGCTGTTTTTT	CATSRGDSTGELFF
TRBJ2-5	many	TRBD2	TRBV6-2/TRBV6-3	TGTGCCAGCAGCCCGCTTGGCGGGGGGGCCCCAGAGACTCAGTACTTC	CASSPLGGGAPETQYF
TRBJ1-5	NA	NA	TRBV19	TGTGCCAGTAGGACTGGAAAATGGAATCAGCCCCAGCATTTT	CASRTGKWNQPQHF
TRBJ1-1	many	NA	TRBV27	TGTGCCAGCCGCCCTTCCCGGGACCGGGGAGGAGCTTTCTTT	CASRPSRDRGGAFF
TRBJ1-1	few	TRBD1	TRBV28	TGTGCCAGCACCATGACAGGGCAAACTGAAGCTTTCTTT	CASTMTGQTEAFF
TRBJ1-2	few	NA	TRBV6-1	TGTGCCAGCAGTGATCATGGAAGAGGCTACACCTTC	CASSDHGRGYTF
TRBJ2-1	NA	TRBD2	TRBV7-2	TGTGCCAGCAGCCGGCGGGGGGGCTATGGTAACTACAATGAGCAGTTCTTC	CASSRRGGYGNYNEQFF
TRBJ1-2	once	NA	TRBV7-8	TGTGCCAGCACCCCACGTCGGGGGCATCATGGCTACACCTTC	CASTPRRGHHGYTF
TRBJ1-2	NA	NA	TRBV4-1	TGCGCCAGCAGCCAAGGTTTGGGTGGAGGGACGGATGGCTACACCTTC	CASSQGLGGGTDGYTF
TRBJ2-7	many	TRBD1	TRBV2	TGTGCCAGCAACCCCGGGACAGGGTCCAACGAGCAGTACTTC	CASNPGTGSNEQYF
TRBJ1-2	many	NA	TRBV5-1	TGCGCCAGCAGCTTAGAACAGAGCTATGGCTACACCTTC	CASSLEQSYGYTF
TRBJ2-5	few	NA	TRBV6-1	TGTGCCAGCAGCCGCGAAATTTCCCGGGAGACCCAGTACTTC	CASSREISRETQYF
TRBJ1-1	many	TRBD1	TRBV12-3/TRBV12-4	TGTGCCAGCAGGGGGAGGACAGGGACTGCTGAAGCTTTCTTT	CASRGRTGTAEAFF
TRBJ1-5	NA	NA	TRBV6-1	TGTGCCAGCCGTGACGCTCACAATCAGCCCCAGCATTTT	CASRDAHNQPQHF
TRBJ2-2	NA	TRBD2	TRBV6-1	TGTGCCAGCACCAAGAGACTAGCGGGAGAACGCGGGGAGCTGTTTTTT	CASTKRLAGERGELFF
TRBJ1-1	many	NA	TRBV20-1	TGCAGTGCTAGTCTTAGGAGGAACACTGAAGCTTTCTTT	CSASLRRNTEAFF
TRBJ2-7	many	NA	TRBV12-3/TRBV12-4	TGTGCCAGCATGGGCCAAAGCGACGAGCAGTACTTC	CASMGQSDEQYF
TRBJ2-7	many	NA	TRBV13	TGTGCCAGCAGCTTTGGGGGGACGGACGAGCAGTACTTC	CASSFGGTDEQYF
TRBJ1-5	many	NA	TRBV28	TGTGCCAGCAGTCCGGGGGGATCGGGCAATCAGCCCCAGCATTTT	CASSPGGSGNQPQHF
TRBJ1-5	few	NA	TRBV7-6	TGTGCCAGCAGCTTAGCGGGTCCGGACAGCAATCAGCCCCAGCATTTT	CASSLAGPDSNQPQHF